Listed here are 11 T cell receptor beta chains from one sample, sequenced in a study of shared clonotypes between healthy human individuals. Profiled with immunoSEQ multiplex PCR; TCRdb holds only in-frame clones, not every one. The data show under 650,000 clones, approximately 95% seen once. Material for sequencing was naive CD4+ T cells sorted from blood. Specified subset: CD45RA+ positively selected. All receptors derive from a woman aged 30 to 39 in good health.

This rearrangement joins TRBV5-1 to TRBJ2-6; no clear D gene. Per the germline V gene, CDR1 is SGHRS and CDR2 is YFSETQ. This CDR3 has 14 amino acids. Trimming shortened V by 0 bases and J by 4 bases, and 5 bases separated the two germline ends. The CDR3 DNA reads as TGCGCCAGCAGCTTGGAGGCCGGGGCCAACGTCCTGACTTTC. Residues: CASSLEAGANVLTF.

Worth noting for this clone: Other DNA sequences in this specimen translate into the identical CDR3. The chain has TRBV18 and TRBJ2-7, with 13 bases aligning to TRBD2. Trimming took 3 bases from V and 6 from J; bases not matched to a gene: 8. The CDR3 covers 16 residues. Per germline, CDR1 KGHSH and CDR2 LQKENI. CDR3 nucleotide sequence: TGTGCCAGCTCACCTCCCGGACTAGCGGGAGTGGGCGAGCAGTACTTC. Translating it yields CASSPPGLAGVGEQYF.

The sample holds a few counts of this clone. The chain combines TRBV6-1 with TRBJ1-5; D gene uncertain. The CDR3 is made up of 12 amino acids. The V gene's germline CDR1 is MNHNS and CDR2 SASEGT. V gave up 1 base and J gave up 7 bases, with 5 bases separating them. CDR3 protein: CASSEGHQPQHF. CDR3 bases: TGTGCCAGCAGTGAAGGACACCAGCCCCAGCATTTT.

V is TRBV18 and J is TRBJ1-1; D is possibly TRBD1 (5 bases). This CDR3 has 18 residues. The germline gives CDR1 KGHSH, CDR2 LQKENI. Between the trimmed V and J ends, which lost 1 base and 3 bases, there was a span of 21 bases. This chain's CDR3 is CASSPRAQAPTSDTEAFF. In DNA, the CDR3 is TGTGCCAGCTCACCACGGGCACAGGCGCCCACCTCCGACACTGAAGCTTTCTTT.

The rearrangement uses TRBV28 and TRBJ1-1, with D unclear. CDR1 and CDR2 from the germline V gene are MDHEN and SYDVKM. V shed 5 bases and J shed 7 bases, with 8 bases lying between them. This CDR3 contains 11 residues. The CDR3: CASSRRIEAFF. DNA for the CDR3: TGTGCCAGCAGTCGACGGATTGAAGCTTTCTTT. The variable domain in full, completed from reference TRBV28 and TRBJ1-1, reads DVKVTQSSRYLVKRTGEKVFLECVQDMDHENMFWYRQDPGLGLRLIYFSYDVKMKEKGDIPEGYSVSREKKERFSLILESASTNQTSMYLCASSRRIEAFFGQGTRLTVV.

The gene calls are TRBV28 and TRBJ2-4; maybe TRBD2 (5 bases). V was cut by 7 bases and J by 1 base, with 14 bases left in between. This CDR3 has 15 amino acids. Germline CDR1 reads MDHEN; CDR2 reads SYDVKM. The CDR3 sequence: CASTLLGGAKNIQYF. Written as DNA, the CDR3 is TGTGCCAGCACCTTACTAGGAGGTGCCAAAAACATTCAGTACTTC.

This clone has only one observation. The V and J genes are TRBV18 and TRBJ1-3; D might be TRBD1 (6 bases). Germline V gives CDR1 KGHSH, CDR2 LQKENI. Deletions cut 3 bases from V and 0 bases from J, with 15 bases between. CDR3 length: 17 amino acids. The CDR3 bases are TGTGCCAGCTCACCCCGCACAGGACAGCGCTCTGGAAACACCATATATTTT. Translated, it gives CASSPRTGQRSGNTIYF.

CDR3 loop: CASGAVAVGRDNQPQHF. In DNA form, the CDR3 reads TGTGCCTCAGGAGCGGTCGCGGTGGGGCGTGACAATCAGCCCCAGCATTTT. The chain recombines TRBV28 with TRBJ1-5, with a weak D call TRBD1 (5 bases). The CDR3 is made up of 17 amino acids. Germline CDR1 and CDR2: MDHEN and SYDVKM. Trimming stripped 11 bases from V and 3 bases from J, with 26 bases between.

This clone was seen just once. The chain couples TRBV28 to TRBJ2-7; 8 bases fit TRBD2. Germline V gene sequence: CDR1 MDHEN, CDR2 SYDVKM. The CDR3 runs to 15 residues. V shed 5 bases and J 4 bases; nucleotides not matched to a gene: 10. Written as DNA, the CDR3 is TGTGCCAGCAGTGGACTAGCCGAGGGGGATTACGAGCAGTACTTC. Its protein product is CASSGLAEGDYEQYF.

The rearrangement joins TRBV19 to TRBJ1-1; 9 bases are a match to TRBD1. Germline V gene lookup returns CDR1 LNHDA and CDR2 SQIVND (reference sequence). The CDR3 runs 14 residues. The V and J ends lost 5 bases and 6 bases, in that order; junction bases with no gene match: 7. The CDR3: CASSVYRGRAEAFF. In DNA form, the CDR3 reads TGTGCCAGTAGTGTTTACAGGGGGCGGGCTGAAGCTTTCTTT.

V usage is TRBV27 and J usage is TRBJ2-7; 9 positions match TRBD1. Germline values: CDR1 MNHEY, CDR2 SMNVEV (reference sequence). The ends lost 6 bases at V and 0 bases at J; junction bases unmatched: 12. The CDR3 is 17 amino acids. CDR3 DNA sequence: TGTGCCAGCAGCGATCTATACAGGGGGCCCCTCTCCTACGAGCAGTACTTC. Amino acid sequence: CASSDLYRGPLSYEQYF.